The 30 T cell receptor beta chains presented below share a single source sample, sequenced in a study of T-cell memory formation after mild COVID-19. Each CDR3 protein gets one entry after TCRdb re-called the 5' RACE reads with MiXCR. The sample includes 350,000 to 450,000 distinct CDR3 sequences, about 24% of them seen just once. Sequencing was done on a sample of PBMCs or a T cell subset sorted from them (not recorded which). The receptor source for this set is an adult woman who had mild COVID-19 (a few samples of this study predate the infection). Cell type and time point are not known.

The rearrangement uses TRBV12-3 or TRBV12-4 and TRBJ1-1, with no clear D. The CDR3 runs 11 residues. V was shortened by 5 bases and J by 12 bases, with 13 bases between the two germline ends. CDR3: CASSAASSTFF. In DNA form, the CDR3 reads TGTGCCAGCAGTGCGGCTTCGAGTACTTTCTTT.

The CDR3 DNA reads as TGTGCCATCCTTAGCGGGGACTCCTACGAGCAGTACTTC. This gives the protein CAILSGDSYEQYF. The chain couples TRBV10-3 to TRBJ2-7, with 8 bases that match TRBD2. V shed 8 bases and J 0 bases; nucleotides not matched to a gene: 3. The CDR3 contains 13 residues. CDR1 and CDR2 from the germline V gene are ENHRY and SYGVKD.

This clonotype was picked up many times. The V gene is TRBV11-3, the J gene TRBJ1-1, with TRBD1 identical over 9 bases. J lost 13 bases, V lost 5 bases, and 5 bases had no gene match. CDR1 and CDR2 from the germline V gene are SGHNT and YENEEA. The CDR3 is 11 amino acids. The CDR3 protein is CASSLGQGNFF. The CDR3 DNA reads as TGTGCCAGCAGCCTCGGACAGGGGAATTTCTTT.

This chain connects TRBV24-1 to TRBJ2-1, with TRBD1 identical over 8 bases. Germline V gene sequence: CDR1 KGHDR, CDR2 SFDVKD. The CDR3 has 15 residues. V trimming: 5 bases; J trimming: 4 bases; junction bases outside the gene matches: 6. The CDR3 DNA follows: TGTGCCACCAGTGTAGTGGACAGGGATTACAATGAGCAGTTCTTC. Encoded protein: CATSVVDRDYNEQFF.

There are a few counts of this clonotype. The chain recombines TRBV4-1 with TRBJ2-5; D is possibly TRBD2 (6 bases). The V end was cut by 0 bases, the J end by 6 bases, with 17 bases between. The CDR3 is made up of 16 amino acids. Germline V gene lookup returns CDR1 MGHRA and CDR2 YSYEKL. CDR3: CASSQDPASAAQTQYF. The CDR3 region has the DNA TGCGCCAGCAGCCAAGATCCGGCTAGCGCTGCGCAGACCCAGTACTTC.

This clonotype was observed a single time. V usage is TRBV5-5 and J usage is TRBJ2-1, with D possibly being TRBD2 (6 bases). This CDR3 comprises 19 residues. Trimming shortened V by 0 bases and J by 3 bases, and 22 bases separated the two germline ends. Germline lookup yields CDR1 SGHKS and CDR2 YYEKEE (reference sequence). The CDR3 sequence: CASSLGPLAPKSLYNEQFF. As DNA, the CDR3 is TGTGCCAGCAGCTTGGGACCTCTAGCGCCTAAATCTCTCTACAATGAGCAGTTCTTC.

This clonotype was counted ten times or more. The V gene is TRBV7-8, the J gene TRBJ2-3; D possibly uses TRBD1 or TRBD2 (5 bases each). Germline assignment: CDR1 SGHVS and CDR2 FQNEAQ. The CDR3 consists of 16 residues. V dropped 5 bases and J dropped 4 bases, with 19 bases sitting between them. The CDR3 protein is CASSLRSGRRSDTQYF. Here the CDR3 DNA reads TGTGCCAGCAGCCTCAGATCAGGGCGGAGGTCAGATACGCAGTATTTT.

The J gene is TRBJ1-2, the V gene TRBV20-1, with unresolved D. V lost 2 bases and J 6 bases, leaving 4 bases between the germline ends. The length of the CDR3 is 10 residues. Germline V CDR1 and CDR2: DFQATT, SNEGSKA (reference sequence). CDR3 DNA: TGCAGTGCTAGATTAGATGGCTACACCTTC. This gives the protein CSARLDGYTF.

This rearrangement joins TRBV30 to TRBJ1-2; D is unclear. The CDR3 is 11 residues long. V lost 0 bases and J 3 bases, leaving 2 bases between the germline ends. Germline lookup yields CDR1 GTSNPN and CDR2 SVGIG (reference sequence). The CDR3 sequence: CAWSVDYGYTF. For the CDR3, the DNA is TGTGCCTGGAGTGTGGACTATGGCTACACCTTC.

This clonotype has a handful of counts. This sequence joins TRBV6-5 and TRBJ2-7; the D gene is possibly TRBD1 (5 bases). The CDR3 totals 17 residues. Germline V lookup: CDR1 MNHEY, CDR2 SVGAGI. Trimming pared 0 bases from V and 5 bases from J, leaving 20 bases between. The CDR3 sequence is CASSYSPSQRGIDEQYF. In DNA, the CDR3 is TGTGCCAGCAGTTACTCGCCGTCGCAAAGGGGCATCGACGAGCAGTACTTC.

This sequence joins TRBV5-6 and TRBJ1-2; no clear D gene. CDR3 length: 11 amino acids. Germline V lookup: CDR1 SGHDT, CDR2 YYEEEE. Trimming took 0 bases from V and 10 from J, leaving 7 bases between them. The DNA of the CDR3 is TGTGCCAGCAGCTTGGAAGGGCCCTACACCTTC. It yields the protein CASSLEGPYTF.

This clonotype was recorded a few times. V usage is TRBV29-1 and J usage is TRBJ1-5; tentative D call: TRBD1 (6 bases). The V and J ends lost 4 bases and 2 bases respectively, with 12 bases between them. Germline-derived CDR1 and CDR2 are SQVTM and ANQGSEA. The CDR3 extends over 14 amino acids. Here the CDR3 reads CSVGSRGGNQPQHF. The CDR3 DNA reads TGCAGCGTTGGTTCCAGGGGAGGCAATCAGCCCCAGCATTTT.

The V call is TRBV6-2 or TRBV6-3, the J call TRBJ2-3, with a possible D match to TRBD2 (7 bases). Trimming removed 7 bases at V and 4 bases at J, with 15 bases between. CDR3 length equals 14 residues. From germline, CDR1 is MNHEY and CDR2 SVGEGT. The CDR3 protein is CASNWGGGPDTQYF. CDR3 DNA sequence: TGTGCCAGCAATTGGGGGGGGGGCCCAGATACGCAGTATTTT.

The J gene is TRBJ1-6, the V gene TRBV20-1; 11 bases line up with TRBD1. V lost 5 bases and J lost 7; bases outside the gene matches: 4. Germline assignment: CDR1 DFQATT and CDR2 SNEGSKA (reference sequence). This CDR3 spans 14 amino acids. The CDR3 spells CSAPRDRGNSPLHF. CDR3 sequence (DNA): TGCAGTGCTCCCCGGGACAGGGGGAATTCACCCCTCCACTTT.

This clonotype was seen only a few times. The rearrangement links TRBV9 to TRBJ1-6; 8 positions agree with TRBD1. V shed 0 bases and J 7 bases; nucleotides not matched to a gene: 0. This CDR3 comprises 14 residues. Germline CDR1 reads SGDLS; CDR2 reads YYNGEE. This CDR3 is CASSVGDRNSPLHF. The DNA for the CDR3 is TGTGCCAGCAGCGTAGGGGACAGGAATTCACCCCTCCACTTT.

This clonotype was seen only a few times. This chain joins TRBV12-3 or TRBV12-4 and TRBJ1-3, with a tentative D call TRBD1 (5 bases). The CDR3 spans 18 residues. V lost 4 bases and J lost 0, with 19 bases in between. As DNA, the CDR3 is TGTGCCAGCAGTTCATTCTGGGGCAGCTTAAACTCTGGAAACACCATATATTTT. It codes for CASSSFWGSLNSGNTIYF.

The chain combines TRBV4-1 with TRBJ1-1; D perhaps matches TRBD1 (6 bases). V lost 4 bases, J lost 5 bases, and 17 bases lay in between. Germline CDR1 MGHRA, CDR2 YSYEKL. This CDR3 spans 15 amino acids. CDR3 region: CASSRYRVGETEAFF. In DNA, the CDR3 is TGCGCCAGCAGCCGTTACAGGGTAGGCGAGACTGAAGCTTTCTTT.

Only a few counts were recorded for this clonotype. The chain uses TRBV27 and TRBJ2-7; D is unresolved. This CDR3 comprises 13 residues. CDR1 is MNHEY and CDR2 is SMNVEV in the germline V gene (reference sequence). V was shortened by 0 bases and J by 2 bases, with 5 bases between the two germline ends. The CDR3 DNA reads TGTGCCAGCAGTTTATCTGCTACCTACGAGCAGTACTTC. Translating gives CASSLSATYEQYF.

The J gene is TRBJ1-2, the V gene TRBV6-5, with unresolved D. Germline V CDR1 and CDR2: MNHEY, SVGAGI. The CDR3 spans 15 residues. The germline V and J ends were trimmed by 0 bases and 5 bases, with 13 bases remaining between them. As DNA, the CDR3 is TGTGCCAGCAGTTACTCAGGCGGAACCTATTATGGCTACACCTTC. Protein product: CASSYSGGTYYGYTF.

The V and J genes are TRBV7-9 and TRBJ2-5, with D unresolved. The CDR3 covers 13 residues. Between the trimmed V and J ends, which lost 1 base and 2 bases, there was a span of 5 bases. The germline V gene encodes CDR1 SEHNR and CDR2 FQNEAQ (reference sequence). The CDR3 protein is CASSLEQQETQYF. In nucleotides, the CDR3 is TGTGCCAGCAGCTTAGAACAGCAAGAGACCCAGTACTTC.

The CDR3 reads CASRRTSGQSSGANVLTF. Written as DNA, the CDR3 is TGTGCCAGCAGACGGACTAGCGGGCAGAGCTCTGGGGCCAACGTCCTGACTTTC. The chain has TRBV5-5 and TRBJ2-6; 11 bases fit TRBD2. V dropped 5 bases and J dropped 0; count of bases not matched to a gene: 7. This CDR3 has 18 residues. CDR1 is SGHKS and CDR2 is YYEKEE in the germline V gene (reference sequence).

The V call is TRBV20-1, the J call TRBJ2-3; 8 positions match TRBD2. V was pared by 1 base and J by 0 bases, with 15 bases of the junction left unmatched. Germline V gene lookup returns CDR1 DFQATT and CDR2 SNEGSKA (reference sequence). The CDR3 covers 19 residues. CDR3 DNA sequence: TGCAGTGCTAGAGTTCCCGGACTAGCTCCCCCGGTGAGCACAGATACGCAGTATTTT. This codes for CSARVPGLAPPVSTDTQYF.

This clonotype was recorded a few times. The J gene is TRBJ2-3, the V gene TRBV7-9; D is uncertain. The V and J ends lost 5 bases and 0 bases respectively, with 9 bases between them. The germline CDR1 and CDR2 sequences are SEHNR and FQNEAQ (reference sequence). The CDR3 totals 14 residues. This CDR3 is CASSPWSSTDTQYF. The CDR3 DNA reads TGTGCCAGCAGCCCCTGGTCTAGCACAGATACGCAGTATTTT.

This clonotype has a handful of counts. The CDR3 DNA follows: TGTGCCAGCAGCACCGCTGGGACAAGAGACACTGAAGCTTTCTTT. Translating gives CASSTAGTRDTEAFF. The gene calls are TRBV5-6 and TRBJ1-1; possible D gene TRBD1, 6 bases. V gave up 4 bases and J gave up 3 bases, with 16 bases separating them. There are 15 residues in the CDR3. Looked up from germline, CDR1 is SGHDT and CDR2 is YYEEEE. The variable domain in full, completed from reference TRBV5-6 and TRBJ1-1, reads DAGVTQSPTHLIKTRGQQVTLRCSPKSGHDTVSWYQQALGQGPQFIFQYYEEEERQRGNFPDRFSGHQFPNYSSELNVNALLLGDSALYLCASSTAGTRDTEAFFGQGTRLTVV.

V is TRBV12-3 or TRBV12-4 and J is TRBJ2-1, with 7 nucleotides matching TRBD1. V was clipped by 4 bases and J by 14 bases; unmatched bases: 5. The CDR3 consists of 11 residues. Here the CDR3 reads CASSYRQGKFF. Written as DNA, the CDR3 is TGTGCCAGCAGTTACAGACAGGGAAAGTTCTTC.

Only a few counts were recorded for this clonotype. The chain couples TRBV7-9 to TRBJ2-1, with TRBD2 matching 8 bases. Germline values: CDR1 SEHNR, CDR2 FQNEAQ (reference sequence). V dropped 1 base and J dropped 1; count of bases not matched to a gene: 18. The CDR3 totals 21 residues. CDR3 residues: CASSLDRPSGPRTGSYNEQFF. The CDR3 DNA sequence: TGTGCCAGCAGCTTAGATCGCCCTAGCGGGCCCCGCACTGGGTCCTACAATGAGCAGTTCTTC.

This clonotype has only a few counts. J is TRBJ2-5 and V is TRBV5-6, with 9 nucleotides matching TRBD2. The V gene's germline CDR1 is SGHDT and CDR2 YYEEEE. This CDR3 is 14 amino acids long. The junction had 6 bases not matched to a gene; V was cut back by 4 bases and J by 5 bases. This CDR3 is CASSAGTSQETQYF. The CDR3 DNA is TGTGCCAGCAGCGCCGGGACTAGCCAGGAGACCCAGTACTTC.

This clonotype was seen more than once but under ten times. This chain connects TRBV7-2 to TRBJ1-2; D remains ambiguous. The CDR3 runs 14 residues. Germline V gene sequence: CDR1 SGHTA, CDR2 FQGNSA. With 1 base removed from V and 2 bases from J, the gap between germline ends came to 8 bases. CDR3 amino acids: CASSLEGLNYGYTF. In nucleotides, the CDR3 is TGTGCCAGCAGCTTAGAAGGGCTAAACTATGGCTACACCTTC. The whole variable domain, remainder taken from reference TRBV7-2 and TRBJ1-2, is GAGVSQSPSNKVTEKGKDVELRCDPISGHTALYWYRQSLGQGLEFLIYFQGNSAPDKSGLPSDRFSAERTGGSVSTLTIQRTQQEDSAVYLCASSLEGLNYGYTFGSGTRLTVV.

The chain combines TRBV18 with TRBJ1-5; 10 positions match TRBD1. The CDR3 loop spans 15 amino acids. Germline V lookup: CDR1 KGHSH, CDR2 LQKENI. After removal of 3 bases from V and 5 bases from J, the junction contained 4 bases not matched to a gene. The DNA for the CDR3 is TGTGCCAGCTCACCCGGACAGGGGGTCGATCAGCCCCAGCATTTT. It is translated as CASSPGQGVDQPQHF.

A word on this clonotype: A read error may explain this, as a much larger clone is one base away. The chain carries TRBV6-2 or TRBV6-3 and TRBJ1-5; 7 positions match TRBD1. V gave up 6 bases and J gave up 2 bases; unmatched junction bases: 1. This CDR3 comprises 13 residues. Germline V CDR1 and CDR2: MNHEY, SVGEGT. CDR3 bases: TGTGCCAGCAGGGGACAGCGCAATCAGCCCCAGCATTTT. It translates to CASRGQRNQPQHF.